This T cell receptor beta chain was sequenced during a study of post-analysis software for immune sequencing data. Points from the study as a whole: Compared with controls, patients showed significantly lower normalized Chao1 diversity. Compared with controls, patients had more of about 5 TRBV segments, including TRBV5-6, TRBV5-1 and TRBV20-1.

The CDR3 extends over 15 amino acids. From germline, CDR1 is DFQATT and CDR2 SNEGSKA (reference sequence). This clonotype has just one count. The antigen is not known. A read error may be the cause here, since a much bigger clone is one base away. cDNA libraries of TCR beta carried unique molecular identifiers. Researchers reported 400,000 to 550,000 cDNA molecules coming from roughly 0.93 to 9.6 million T cells. Via MiXCR, TCRdb re-called the PCR reads, giving one row per CDR3 protein. The sample records around 260,000 distinct CDR3 sequences, 35% to 45% being singletons. The sequencing input was blood. This receptor was taken from a girl aged 5 to 17 with multiple sclerosis. The chain has TRBV20-1 and TRBJ2-5, with 8 bases matching TRBD1. The CDR3 is CSASYTGGRQETQNF. The CDR3 coding sequence is TGCAGTGCTAGTTATACAGGGGGAAGGCAAGAGACCCAGAACTTC.